These T cell receptor beta chains were read from a single sample in a study of blood T cell repertoires in COVID-19. The data were produced by immunoSEQ multiplex PCR, yet TCRdb's version contains in-frame clones alone and is incomplete. Of 200,000 to 250,000 clones in the sample, around nine tenths were seen once. What was sequenced was peripheral blood. The receptors shown here come from a young man with active or convalescent COVID-19. CDR3s include the opening cysteine and the closing phenylalanine or tryptophan. The D gene is left open where the match is weak. The size of a clone is reported for some rows only, either as once, few or many, or as a class for expanded clones.

.,TRBJ1-5,TRBV4-1,.,14,TGCGCCAGCAACCAAGGCACACACAATCAGCCCCAGCATTTT,CASNQGTHNQPQHF
.,TRBJ1-6,TRBV19,.,13,TGTGCCAGTAGTATATGGCAGAATTCACCCCTCCACTTT,CASSIWQNSPLHF
.,TRBJ2-5,TRBV20-1,.,11,TGCAGTGCTAGGGGGCTGGAGACCCAGTACTTC,CSARGLETQYF
.,TRBJ2-7,TRBV15,.,14,TGTGCCACCAGCAGAGATGGGCAGGGCTACGAGCAGTACTTC,CATSRDGQGYEQYF
.,TRBJ2-7,TRBV3-1/TRBV3-2,.,15,TGTGCCAGCAGCCAAGGGGCAGCACCCCCCTACGAGCAGTACTTC,CASSQGAAPPYEQYF
.,TRBJ2-5,TRBV2,.,13,TGTGCCAGCAGTGGTTTGGGGCGAGAGACCCAGTACTTC,CASSGLGRETQYF
.,TRBJ2-5,TRBV7-2,.,14,TGTGCCAGCAGCTTAAATTCGGTACAAGAGACCCAGTACTTC,CASSLNSVQETQYF
.,TRBJ1-2,TRBV18,.,14,TGTGCCAGCTCGCAAGGCCAGGGTGTTGATGGCTACACCTTC,CASSQGQGVDGYTF
.,TRBJ2-5,TRBV5-1,.,14,TGCGCCAGCAGCCCTGGTCAGAAACAAGAGACCCAGTACTTC,CASSPGQKQETQYF
.,TRBJ2-2,TRBV6-5,.,13,TGTGCCAGCAGCCCGACAGACACCGGGGAGCTGTTTTTT,CASSPTDTGELFF
.,TRBJ2-1,TRBV18,TRBD2,16,TGTGCCAGCTCCCCCTCGGCGGGAGGGAGTCTCAATGAGCAGTTCTTC,CASSPSAGGSLNEQFF
.,TRBJ2-1,TRBV27,.,12,TGTGCCAGCACTCGAGCGCAGGGTGAGCAGTTCTTC,CASTRAQGEQFF
.,TRBJ1-5,TRBV6-2/TRBV6-3,TRBD1,16,TGTGCCAGCAGTTCAACAGGGGGGGGGAGCAATCAGCCCCAGCATTTT,CASSSTGGGSNQPQHF
.,TRBJ1-4,TRBV19,.,17,TGTGCCAGTAGTATCGTCAACAGGGCCGGGGGGTCGTTAGAACTGTTTTTT,CASSIVNRAGGSLELFF
.,TRBJ1-6,TRBV5-6,.,12,TGTGCCAGCAGCTCGTCGACAGTACCCCTCCACTTT,CASSSSTVPLHF
.,TRBJ1-1,TRBV27,.,13,TGTGCCAGCAGCCCAAGGGAGGACACTGAAGCTTTCTTT,CASSPREDTEAFF
.,TRBJ1-4,TRBV7-9,.,13,TGTGCCAGCAGCTTAGGATCGGATGAAAAACTGTTTTTT,CASSLGSDEKLFF
few,TRBJ2-7,TRBV4-2,TRBD1,16,TGTGCCAGCAGCGGAGAACTCGGACAGGGAGACTACGAGCAGTACTTC,CASSGELGQGDYEQYF
.,TRBJ1-2,TRBV5-4,.,14,TGTGCCAGCAGCTTGGACGGTGCTAACTATGGCTACACCTTC,CASSLDGANYGYTF
.,TRBJ1-2,TRBV10-3,TRBD1,14,TGTGCCATCAGTGAGGGACAGGGGGCAAGCGGCTACACCTTC,CAISEGQGASGYTF
.,TRBJ1-2,TRBV12-3/TRBV12-4,.,11,TGTGCCAGCAGTCGCAGGGTTGGCTACACCTTC,CASSRRVGYTF
.,TRBJ1-3,TRBV19,TRBD1,17,TGTGCCAGTAGTTCAAGGACAGGGAATCGATATGGAAACACCATATATTTT,CASSSRTGNRYGNTIYF
.,TRBJ2-1,TRBV7-2,.,19,TGTGCCAGCAGGCCCCCAGCGGTGGTGTCCGCGGGCTCCTACAATGAGCAGTTCTTC,CASRPPAVVSAGSYNEQFF
.,TRBJ1-5,TRBV23-1,TRBD1,20,TGCGCCAGCAGTCAACCGAGGACAGGTAGGGACCGGACCACCGGGCAGCCCCAGCATTTT,CASSQPRTGRDRTTGQPQHF
.,TRBJ2-2,TRBV2,.,15,TGTGCCAGCAGAGAACAAGCTGGGAACACCGGGGAGCTGTTTTTT,CASREQAGNTGELFF
.,TRBJ1-2,TRBV29-1,.,11,TGCAGCGTTGCCCTGGGCTGGGGCTACACCTTC,CSVALGWGYTF
.,TRBJ2-1,TRBV11-3,.,17,TGTGCCAGCAGCCCAAGGGGGGGCTCATTGTCCTACAATGAGCAGTTCTTC,CASSPRGGSLSYNEQFF
once,TRBJ2-7,TRBV6-1,.,13,TGTGCCAGCAGTGATCTACAGGCCTACGAGCAGTACTTC,CASSDLQAYEQYF
.,TRBJ2-1,TRBV19,TRBD2,14,TGTGCCAGTAGTAGCGGGGGGCCAGTCAATGAGCAGTTCTTC,CASSSGGPVNEQFF
.,TRBJ1-2,TRBV5-6,.,15,TGTGCCAGCAGCTCCCTACAGGCGATCAACTATGGCTACACCTTC,CASSSLQAINYGYTF
.,TRBJ1-5,TRBV27,.,13,TGTGCCAGCAGTGCCCACAGTAATCAGCCCCAGCATTTT,CASSAHSNQPQHF
.,TRBJ2-7,TRBV12-5,TRBD2,16,TGTGCTAGTGGGGCCTGGGGGACTAGCGGTTCCTACGAGCAGTACTTC,CASGAWGTSGSYEQYF
few,TRBJ2-7,TRBV7-9,.,16,TGTGCCAGCAGCCGACCCTCGAGACAGACTTCTTACGAGCAGTACTTC,CASSRPSRQTSYEQYF
.,TRBJ2-7,TRBV27,.,12,TGTGCCAGCAGTCTCCCTTCCTACGAGCAGTACTTC,CASSLPSYEQYF
.,TRBJ2-7,TRBV13,.,12,TGTGCCAGCAGCCCCAACAAGTACGAGCAGTACTTC,CASSPNKYEQYF
.,TRBJ1-6,TRBV30,.,15,TGTGCCTGGAGTGGGGGCAGCCTTATAGGAACACCCCTCCACTTT,CAWSGGSLIGTPLHF
few,TRBJ1-1,TRBV18,TRBD1,15,TGTGCCAGCTCACCACCGACAGGGGAGAACACTGAAGCTTTCTTT,CASSPPTGENTEAFF
.,TRBJ1-1,TRBV6-5,.,16,TGTGCCAGCAGTTACTCGAATATTATAGTGAACACTGAAGCTTTCTTT,CASSYSNIIVNTEAFF
.,TRBJ1-3,TRBV7-2,.,17,TGTGCCAGCAGCTTAGTGTCATTACAGAACTCTGGAAACACCATATATTTT,CASSLVSLQNSGNTIYF
once,TRBJ1-1,TRBV11-3,TRBD1,13,TGTGCCAGCAGCCAGACAGGGGGGACTGAAGCTTTCTTT,CASSQTGGTEAFF
.,TRBJ1-1,TRBV6-5,.,13,TGTGCCAGCAGTTACCGGGACGGAGGGATTCGCTTCTTT,CASSYRDGGIRFF
.,TRBJ1-2,TRBV10-3,TRBD1,17,TGTGCCATCAGTGAGTCGCCCGGGACAGGGACTAACTATGGCTACACCTTC,CAISESPGTGTNYGYTF
.,TRBJ1-2,TRBV5-1,TRBD1,14,TGCGCCAGCAGCTTGTTACAGGGGGGCTATGGCTACACCTTC,CASSLLQGGYGYTF
.,TRBJ2-7,TRBV28,.,12,TGTGCCAGTCGGAGCGACTCCTACGAGCAGTACTTC,CASRSDSYEQYF
.,TRBJ1-5,TRBV18,.,15,TGTGCCAGCTCACCACCCCGCGGACTTAATCAGCCCCAGCATTTT,CASSPPRGLNQPQHF
.,TRBJ1-3,TRBV2,.,13,TGTGCCAGCAGTCTGGGACTGATAAACACCATATATTTT,CASSLGLINTIYF